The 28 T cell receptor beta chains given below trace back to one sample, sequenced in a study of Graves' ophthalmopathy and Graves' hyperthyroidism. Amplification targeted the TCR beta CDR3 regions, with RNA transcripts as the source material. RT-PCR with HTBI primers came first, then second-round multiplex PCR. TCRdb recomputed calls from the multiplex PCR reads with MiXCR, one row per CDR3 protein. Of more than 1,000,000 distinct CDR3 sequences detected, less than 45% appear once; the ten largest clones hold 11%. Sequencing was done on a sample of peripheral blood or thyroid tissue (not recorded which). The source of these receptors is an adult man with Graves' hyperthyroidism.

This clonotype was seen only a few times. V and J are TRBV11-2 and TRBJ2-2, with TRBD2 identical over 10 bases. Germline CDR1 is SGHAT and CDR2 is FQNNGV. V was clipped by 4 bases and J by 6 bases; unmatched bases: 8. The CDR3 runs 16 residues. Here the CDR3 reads CASSSLAGEWAGELFF. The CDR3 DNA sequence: TGTGCCAGCAGCTCTCTAGCGGGAGAGTGGGCCGGGGAGCTGTTTTTT.

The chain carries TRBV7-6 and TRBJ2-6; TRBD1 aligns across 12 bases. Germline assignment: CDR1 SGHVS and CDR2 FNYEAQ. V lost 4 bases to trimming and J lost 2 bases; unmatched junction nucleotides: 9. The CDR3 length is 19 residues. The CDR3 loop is CASSSGDGTGGTGANVLTF. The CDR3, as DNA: TGTGCCAGCAGCTCTGGAGACGGGACAGGGGGCACTGGGGCCAACGTCCTGACTTTC.

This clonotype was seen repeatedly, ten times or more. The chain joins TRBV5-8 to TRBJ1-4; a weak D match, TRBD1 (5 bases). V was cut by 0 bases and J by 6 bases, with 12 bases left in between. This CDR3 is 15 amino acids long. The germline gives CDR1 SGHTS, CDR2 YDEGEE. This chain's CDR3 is CASSLERRGDEKLFF. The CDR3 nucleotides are TGTGCCAGCAGCTTGGAGCGAAGGGGCGATGAAAAACTGTTTTTT. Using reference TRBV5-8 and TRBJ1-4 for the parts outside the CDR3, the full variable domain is EAGVTQSPTHLIKTRGQQATLRCSPISGHTSVYWYQQALGLGLQFLLWYDEGEERNRGNFPPRFSGRQFPNYSSELNVNALELEDSALYLCASSLERRGDEKLFFGSGTQLSVL.

As DNA, the CDR3 is TGTGCCAGCAGCGTACCGGAGCCCGAGCAGTACTTC. Protein product: CASSVPEPEQYF. The genes are TRBV7-2 and TRBJ2-7, with D hard to call. Germline V gene data show CDR1 as SGHTA and CDR2 as FQGNSA. The germline V and J ends were trimmed by 5 bases and 6 bases, with 11 bases remaining between them. The CDR3 spans 12 residues. The entire variable domain, with the rest obtained from reference TRBV7-2 and TRBJ2-7, is as follows: GAGVSQSPSNKVTEKGKDVELRCDPISGHTALYWYRQSLGQGLEFLIYFQGNSAPDKSGLPSDRFSAERTGGSVSTLTIQRTQQEDSAVYLCASSVPEPEQYFGPGTRLTVT.

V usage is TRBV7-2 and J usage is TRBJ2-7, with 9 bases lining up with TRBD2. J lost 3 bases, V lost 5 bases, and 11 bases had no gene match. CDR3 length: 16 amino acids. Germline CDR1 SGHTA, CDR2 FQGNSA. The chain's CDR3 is CASSTGRGGEFYEQYF. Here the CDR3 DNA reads TGTGCCAGCAGCACGGGGCGGGGGGGGGAATTCTACGAGCAGTACTTC. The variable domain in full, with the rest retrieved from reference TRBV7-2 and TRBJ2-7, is GAGVSQSPSNKVTEKGKDVELRCDPISGHTALYWYRQSLGQGLEFLIYFQGNSAPDKSGLPSDRFSAERTGGSVSTLTIQRTQQEDSAVYLCASSTGRGGEFYEQYFGPGTRLTVT.

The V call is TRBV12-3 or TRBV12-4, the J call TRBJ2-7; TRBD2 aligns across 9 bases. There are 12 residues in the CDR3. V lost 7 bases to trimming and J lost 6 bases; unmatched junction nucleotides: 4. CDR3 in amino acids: CASTSAGGEQYF. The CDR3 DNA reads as TGTGCCAGCACCTCAGCGGGAGGCGAGCAGTACTTC.

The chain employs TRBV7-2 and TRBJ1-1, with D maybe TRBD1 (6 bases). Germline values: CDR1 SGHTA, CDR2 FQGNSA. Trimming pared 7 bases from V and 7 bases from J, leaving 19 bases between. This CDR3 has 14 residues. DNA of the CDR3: TGTGCCAGCACTCAGGCGGGGGGCCAGGGTGAAGCTTTCTTT. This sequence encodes CASTQAGGQGEAFF.

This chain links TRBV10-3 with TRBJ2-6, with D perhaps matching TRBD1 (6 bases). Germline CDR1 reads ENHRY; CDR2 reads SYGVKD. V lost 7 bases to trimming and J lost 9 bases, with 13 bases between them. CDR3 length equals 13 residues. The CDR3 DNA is TGTGCCATCACCCAAAACAGGGACAACGTCCTGACTTTC. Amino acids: CAITQNRDNVLTF.

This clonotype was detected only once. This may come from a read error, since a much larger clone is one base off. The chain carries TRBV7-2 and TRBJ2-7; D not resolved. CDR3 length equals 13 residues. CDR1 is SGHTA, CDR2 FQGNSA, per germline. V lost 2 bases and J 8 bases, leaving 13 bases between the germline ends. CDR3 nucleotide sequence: TGTGCCAGCAGCTTAATTGTCGGAGCCAAGCAGTACTTC. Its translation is CASSLIVGAKQYF. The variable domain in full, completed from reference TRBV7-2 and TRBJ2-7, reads GAGVSQSPSNKVTEKGKDVELRCDPISGHTALYWYRQSLGQGLEFLIYFQGNSAPDKSGLPSDRFSAERTGGSVSTLTIQRTQQEDSAVYLCASSLIVGAKQYFGPGTRLTVT.

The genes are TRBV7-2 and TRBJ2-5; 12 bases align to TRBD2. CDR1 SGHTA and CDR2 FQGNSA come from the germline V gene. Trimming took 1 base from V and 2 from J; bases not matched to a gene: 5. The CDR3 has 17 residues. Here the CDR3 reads CASSLVRTSGEQETQYF. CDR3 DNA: TGTGCCAGCAGCTTAGTTCGGACTAGCGGGGAACAAGAGACCCAGTACTTC. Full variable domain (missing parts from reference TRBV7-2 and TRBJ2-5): GAGVSQSPSNKVTEKGKDVELRCDPISGHTALYWYRQSLGQGLEFLIYFQGNSAPDKSGLPSDRFSAERTGGSVSTLTIQRTQQEDSAVYLCASSLVRTSGEQETQYFGPGTRLLVL.

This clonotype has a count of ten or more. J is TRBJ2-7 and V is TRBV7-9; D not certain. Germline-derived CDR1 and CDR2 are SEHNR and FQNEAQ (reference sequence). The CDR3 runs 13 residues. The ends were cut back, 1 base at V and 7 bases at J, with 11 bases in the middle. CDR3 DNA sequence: TGTGCCAGCAGCTTAGAGTTGGGGATGGAGCAGTACTTC. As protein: CASSLELGMEQYF.

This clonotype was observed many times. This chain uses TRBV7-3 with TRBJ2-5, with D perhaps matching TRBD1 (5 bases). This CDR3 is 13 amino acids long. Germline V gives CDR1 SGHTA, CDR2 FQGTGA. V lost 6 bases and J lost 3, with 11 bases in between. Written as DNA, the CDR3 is TGTGCCAGCAGTCCGACAGACGAAGAGACCCAGTACTTC. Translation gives CASSPTDEETQYF.

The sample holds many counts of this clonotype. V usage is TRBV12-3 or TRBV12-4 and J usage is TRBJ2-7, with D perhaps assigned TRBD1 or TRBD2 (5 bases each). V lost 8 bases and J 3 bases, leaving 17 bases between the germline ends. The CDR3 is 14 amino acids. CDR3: CASAREGTGYEQYF. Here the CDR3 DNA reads TGTGCCAGCGCTAGAGAGGGGACGGGCTACGAGCAGTACTTC.

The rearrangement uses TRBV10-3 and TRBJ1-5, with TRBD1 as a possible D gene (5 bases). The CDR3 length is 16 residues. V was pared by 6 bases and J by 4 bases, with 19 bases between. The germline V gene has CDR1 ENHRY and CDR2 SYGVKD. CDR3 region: CAIRSQGGYGNQPQHF. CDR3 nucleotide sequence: TGTGCCATCAGAAGTCAGGGCGGGTACGGTAATCAGCCCCAGCATTTT.

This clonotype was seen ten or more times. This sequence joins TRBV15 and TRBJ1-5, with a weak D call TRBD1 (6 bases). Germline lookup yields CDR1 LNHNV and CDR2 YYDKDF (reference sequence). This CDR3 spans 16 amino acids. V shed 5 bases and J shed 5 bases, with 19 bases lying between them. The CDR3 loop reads CATSGKKGRTDQPQHF. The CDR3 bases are TGTGCCACCAGCGGAAAGAAAGGACGGACAGATCAGCCCCAGCATTTT.

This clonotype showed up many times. The DNA for the CDR3 is TGCGCCAGCAGTGAGTCTGGCAGCCGTAATGAAAAACTGTTTTTT. The encoded protein is CASSESGSRNEKLFF. The chain recombines TRBV10-2 with TRBJ1-4; D is ambiguous. Trimming cost V 0 bases and J 4 bases, with 9 bases left between them. CDR3 length: 15 residues. The germline V gene encodes CDR1 WSHSY and CDR2 SAAADI.

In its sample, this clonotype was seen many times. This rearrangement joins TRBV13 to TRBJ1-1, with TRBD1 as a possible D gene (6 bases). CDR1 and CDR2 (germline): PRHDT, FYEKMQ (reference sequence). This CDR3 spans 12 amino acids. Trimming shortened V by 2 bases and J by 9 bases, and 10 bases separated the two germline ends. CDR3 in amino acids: CASSLQGTKAFF. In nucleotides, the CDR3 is TGTGCCAGCAGCTTACAGGGGACAAAAGCTTTCTTT.

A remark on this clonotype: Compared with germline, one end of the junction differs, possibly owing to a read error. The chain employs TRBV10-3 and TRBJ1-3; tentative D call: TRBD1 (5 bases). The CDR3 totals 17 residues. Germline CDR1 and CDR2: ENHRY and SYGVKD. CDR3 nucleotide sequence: TGTGCCAGCAGTCCGACAAACCGGGACCTTTCTGGAAACACCATATATTTT. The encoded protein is CASSPTNRDLSGNTIYF.

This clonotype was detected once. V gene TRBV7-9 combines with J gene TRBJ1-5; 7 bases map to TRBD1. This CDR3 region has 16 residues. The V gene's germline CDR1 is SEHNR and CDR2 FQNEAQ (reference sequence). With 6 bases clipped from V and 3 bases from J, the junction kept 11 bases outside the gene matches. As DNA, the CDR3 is TGTGCCAGCAGGAAACAGGGGCGGGGGGACAATCAGCCCCAGCATTTT. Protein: CASRKQGRGDNQPQHF.

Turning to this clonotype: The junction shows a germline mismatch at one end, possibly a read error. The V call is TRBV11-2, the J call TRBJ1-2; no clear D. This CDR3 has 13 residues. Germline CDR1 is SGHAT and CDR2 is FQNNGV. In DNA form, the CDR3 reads TGTGCCAGCAGCTCCCCCGGAAACTGTGGCTACACCTTC. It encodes CASSSPGNCGYTF.

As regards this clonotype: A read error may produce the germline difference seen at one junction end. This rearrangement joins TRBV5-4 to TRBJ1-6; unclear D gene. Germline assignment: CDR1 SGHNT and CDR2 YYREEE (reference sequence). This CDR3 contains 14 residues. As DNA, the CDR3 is TGTGCCAGCAGCTTGGAGAGGTATAATTCACCCCCCCACTTT. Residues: CASSLERYNSPPHF. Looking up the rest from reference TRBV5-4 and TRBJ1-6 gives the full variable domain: ETGVTQSPTHLIKTRGQQVTLRCSSQSGHNTVSWYQQALGQGPQFIFQYYREEENGRGNFPPRFSGLQFPNYSSELNVNALELDDSALYLCASSLERYNSPPHFGNGTRLTVT.

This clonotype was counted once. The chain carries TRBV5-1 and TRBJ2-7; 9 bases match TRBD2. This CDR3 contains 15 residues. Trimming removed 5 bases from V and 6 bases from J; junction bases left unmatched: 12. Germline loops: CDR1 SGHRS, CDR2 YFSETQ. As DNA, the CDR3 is TGCGCCAGCAGGTCCGGCGGAGGGCGGGGGGGCGAGCAGTACTTC. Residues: CASRSGGGRGGEQYF.

This CDR3 is CASSHGLWGLRQYF. CDR3 nucleotide sequence: TGTGCCAGCAGTCACGGCTTATGGGGTCTCCGGCAGTACTTC. The V gene is TRBV6-4, the J gene TRBJ2-7, with D uncertain. This CDR3 comprises 14 residues. Germline lookup yields CDR1 MRHNA and CDR2 SNTAGT. Deletions cut 5 bases from V and 9 bases from J, with 20 bases between.

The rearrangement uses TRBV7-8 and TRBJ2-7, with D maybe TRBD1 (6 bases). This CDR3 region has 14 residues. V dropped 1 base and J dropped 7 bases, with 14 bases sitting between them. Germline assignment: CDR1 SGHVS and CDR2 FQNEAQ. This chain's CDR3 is CASSLGQGKGEQYF. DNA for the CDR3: TGTGCCAGCAGCTTAGGCCAGGGGAAGGGGGAGCAGTACTTC.

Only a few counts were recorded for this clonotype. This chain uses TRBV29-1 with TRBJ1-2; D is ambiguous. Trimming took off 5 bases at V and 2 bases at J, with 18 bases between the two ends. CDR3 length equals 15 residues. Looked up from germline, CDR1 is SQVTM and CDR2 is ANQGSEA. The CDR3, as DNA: TGCAGCGTTCGGACTAGCGGTTTGTTCAACTATGGCTACACCTTC. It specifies CSVRTSGLFNYGYTF.

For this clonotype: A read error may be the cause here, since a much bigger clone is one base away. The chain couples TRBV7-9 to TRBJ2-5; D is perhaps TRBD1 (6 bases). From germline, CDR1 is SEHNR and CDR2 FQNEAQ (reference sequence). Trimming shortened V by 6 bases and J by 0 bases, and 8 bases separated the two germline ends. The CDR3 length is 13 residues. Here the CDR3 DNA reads TGTGCCAGCAGTACAGGGTACCAAGAGACCCAGTACTTC. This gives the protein CASSTGYQETQYF.

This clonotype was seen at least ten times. CDR3 nucleotides: TGCAGTGCTCGCAGGGACTCTGGGGCCAACGTCCTGACTTTC. Its protein product is CSARRDSGANVLTF. This chain uses TRBV20-1 with TRBJ2-6, with a tentative D call TRBD1 (5 bases). This CDR3 comprises 14 residues. The V gene lost 5 bases and the J gene lost 0 bases, with 8 bases spanning the gap. CDR1 and CDR2 (germline): DFQATT, SNEGSKA (reference sequence).

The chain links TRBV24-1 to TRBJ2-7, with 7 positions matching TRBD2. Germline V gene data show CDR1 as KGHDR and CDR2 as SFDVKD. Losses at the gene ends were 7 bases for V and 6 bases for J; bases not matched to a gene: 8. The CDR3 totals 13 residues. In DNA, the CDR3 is TGTGCCACCAGCTCGGGAGGTTCGGTCGAGCAGTACTTC. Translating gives CATSSGGSVEQYF.